This is a list of T cell receptor beta chains from one sample in a study of T cells in Graves' hyperthyroidism and ophthalmopathy. TCRdb fed the multiplex PCR reads into MiXCR, producing one record per CDR3 protein. The sample contains around 620,000 distinct CDR3 sequences, under 20% of which appear only once. Sequencing was done on a sample of blood. The receptors were sampled from a woman younger than 45 with Graves' hyperthyroidism. Both conserved end residues are part of each CDR3. D genes are given only for firm matches. A clone size is listed for some rows: how often the clone was seen (once, few, many), or a class if it is expanded.

>TRBV5-4|TRBJ1-4|TRBD1|few
CASSLGQGVEKLFF
TGTGCCAGCAGCTTGGGACAGGGAGTTGAAAAACTGTTTTTT
>TRBV20-1|TRBJ2-7|.|many
CSAAGPAWYEQYF
TGCAGTGCTGCAGGGCCCGCCTGGTACGAGCAGTACTTC
>TRBV24-1|TRBJ1-4|.|.
CATSPGRGATNEKLFF
TGTGCCACCTCCCCTGGCCGGGGAGCAACTAATGAAAAACTGTTTTTT
>TRBV19|TRBJ1-5|.|few
CASRMGGSQPQHF
TGTGCCAGTAGAATGGGGGGCAGTCAGCCCCAGCATTTT
>TRBV12-3/TRBV12-4|TRBJ2-1|.|many
CASSITGLAGFNEQFF
TGTGCCAGCAGCATAACGGGACTCGCCGGCTTCAATGAGCAGTTCTTC
>TRBV7-2|TRBJ2-7|TRBD2|many
CASSIGRLAAPTYEQYF
TGTGCCAGCAGCATAGGCCGACTAGCGGCCCCTACCTACGAGCAGTACTTC
>TRBV6-6|TRBJ1-6|.|few
CASSYSDRNNSPLHF
TGTGCCAGCAGTTACTCGGACAGAAATAATTCACCCCTCCACTTT
>TRBV10-3|TRBJ1-3|.|.
CAINGGAGSGNTIYF
TGTGCCATCAATGGGGGCGCCGGATCTGGAAACACCATATATTTT
>TRBV5-1|TRBJ2-7|.|many
CASSSPDRYEQYF
TGCGCCAGCAGCTCTCCAGACCGCTACGAGCAGTACTTC
>TRBV28|TRBJ2-2|TRBD1|many
CASRIDRGGTGELFF
TGTGCCAGCCGGATCGACAGGGGAGGAACCGGGGAGCTGTTTTTT
>TRBV28|TRBJ2-3|TRBD2|many
CASRRGLAGDSDTQYF
TGTGCCAGTCGTAGGGGACTAGCGGGAGATTCAGATACGCAGTATTTT
>TRBV11-2|TRBJ2-2|TRBD1|.
CASSLQGASTGELFF
TGTGCCAGCAGTCTACAGGGGGCCAGCACCGGGGAGCTGTTTTTT
>TRBV29-1|TRBJ2-2|TRBD2|.
CSVVSSGKNTGELFF
TGCAGCGTTGTGTCTAGCGGGAAAAACACCGGGGAGCTGTTTTTT
>TRBV20-1|TRBJ2-7|TRBD2|many
CSARAGEGLNEQYF
TGCAGTGCTAGAGCGGGGGAGGGCCTCAACGAGCAGTACTTC
>TRBV29-1|TRBJ1-1|.|many
CSVDLSGLNTEAFF
TGCAGCGTTGACCTCTCCGGCCTGAACACTGAAGCTTTCTTT
>TRBV19|TRBJ2-1|TRBD2|.
CASTIGTRYDNEQFF
TGTGCCAGTACAATCGGGACTAGGTATGACAATGAGCAGTTCTTC
>TRBV6-5|TRBJ2-1|.|.
CASSYSISRLSSYNEQFF
TGTGCCAGCAGTTACTCGATCTCCCGGCTCAGCTCCTACAATGAGCAGTTCTTC
>TRBV27|TRBJ2-7|.|.
CASSLAGQSYEQYF
TGTGCCAGCAGTTTAGCCGGACAGTCCTACGAGCAGTACTTC
>TRBV30|TRBJ2-7|TRBD2|many
CALLAGPSYEQYF
TGTGCCCTTCTAGCGGGGCCCTCCTACGAGCAGTACTTC
>TRBV7-9|TRBJ2-1|.|.
CASSGQNLGNEQFF
TGTGCCAGCAGCGGACAGAACTTGGGAAATGAGCAGTTCTTC
>TRBV12-3/TRBV12-4|TRBJ2-3|TRBD2|many
CASSLRASGITDTQYF
TGTGCCAGCAGTTTAAGGGCTAGCGGGATCACAGATACGCAGTATTTT
>TRBV7-8|TRBJ2-2|TRBD2|few
CASRGRLAGLGSTGELFF
TGTGCCAGCAGGGGGAGACTAGCGGGATTGGGGAGCACCGGGGAGCTGTTTTTT
>TRBV6-4|TRBJ1-1|.|few
CASPGRLGTEAFF
TGTGCCAGTCCCGGGAGGCTGGGCACTGAAGCTTTCTTT
>TRBV12-3/TRBV12-4|TRBJ2-1|TRBD2|many
CASSFAGLAGGNEQFF
TGTGCCAGCAGTTTTGCGGGACTAGCGGGAGGGAATGAGCAGTTCTTC
>TRBV6-2/TRBV6-3|TRBJ2-7|TRBD1|many
CASRTGTVYEQYF
TGTGCCAGCAGGACCGGGACAGTCTACGAGCAGTACTTC
>TRBV3-1|TRBJ2-7|TRBD2|many
CASSQQREGLEQYF
TGTGCCAGCAGCCAGCAGCGGGAGGGCCTCGAGCAGTACTTC
>TRBV20-1|TRBJ1-2|.|many
CSARARQAKSYTF
TGCAGTGCTAGAGCCCGACAGGCGAAAAGCTACACCTTC
>TRBV5-1|TRBJ2-5|TRBD2|.
CASSAPSGQETQYF
TGCGCCAGCAGCGCACCTAGCGGACAAGAGACCCAGTACTTC
>TRBV27|TRBJ2-1|TRBD2|many
CAGSSGSYNEQFF
TGTGCCGGTTCTAGCGGGAGCTACAATGAGCAGTTCTTC
>TRBV6-1|TRBJ1-1|TRBD1|many
CASSFSHRGGTEAFF
TGTGCCAGCAGTTTCTCCCACAGGGGGGGGACTGAAGCTTTCTTT
>TRBV27|TRBJ2-1|TRBD2|many
CASSPRGGGWNEQFF
TGTGCCAGCAGTCCTCGGGGGGGGGGATGGAATGAGCAGTTCTTC
>TRBV7-2|TRBJ1-1|.|.
CASSRGTGRGAFF
TGTGCCAGCAGCAGGGGGACGGGGAGGGGGGCTTTCTTT
>TRBV20-1|TRBJ2-5|.|.
CSARASSKETQYF
TGCAGTGCTAGAGCTTCTAGCAAAGAGACCCAGTACTTC
>TRBV24-1|TRBJ2-2|.|many
CATSPVADTGELFF
TGTGCCACCAGTCCCGTCGCGGACACCGGGGAGCTGTTTTTT
>TRBV2|TRBJ1-2|.|many
CASSSIPSRGYTF
TGTGCCAGCAGCTCCATCCCCTCTCGGGGCTACACCTTC
>TRBV9|TRBJ2-5|.|many
CASSYNMDTKTQYF
TGTGCCAGCAGCTATAATATGGACACGAAGACCCAGTACTTC
>TRBV28|TRBJ2-2|TRBD2|.
CASSLRLAVLVTGELFF
TGTGCCAGCAGTTTGCGGCTAGCGGTTTTGGTCACCGGGGAGCTGTTTTTT
>TRBV29-1|TRBJ1-1|TRBD1|.
CSVLGFGGQVTGTEAFF
TGCAGCGTCCTGGGGTTCGGGGGACAGGTGACGGGCACTGAAGCTTTCTTT
>TRBV29-1|TRBJ2-7|.|.
CSVEDRVTYEQCF
TGCAGCGTTGAAGACAGGGTGACCTACGAGCAGTGCTTC
>TRBV4-2|TRBJ2-7|TRBD1|few
CASSQGGQGAGEQYF
TGTGCCAGCAGCCAAGGGGGTCAGGGGGCCGGCGAGCAGTACTTC
>TRBV19|TRBJ1-5|TRBD1|.
CASSGTGFHQPQHF
TGTGCCAGTAGTGGGACAGGGTTCCATCAGCCCCAGCATTTT